This record covers a single TCR beta chain. The antigen is not known. Data came from immunoSEQ multiplex PCR; TCRdb stores just in-frame clones and leaves some out. The sample lists 55,000 to 90,000 clones, more than 65% occurring once. With the ViraFEST assay, the study expanded antigen-specific CD4+ T cells using viral peptide pools, then sequenced them. Researchers isolated CD4+ T cells once around 11 days of culture had elapsed. From March to December 2020, the person had a SARS-CoV-2 infection that was confirmed by PCR. It was with around 10 IU/ml IL-2 and about 10 ug/ml peptides that 1.5 million to 2 million PBMC per well were cultured. These data originate in a study of vaccination effects on CD4 cells after COVID-19. About the study: Sampling occurred 16 days and one week pre-vaccination in a couple of convalescent patients. Study results and limitations: Early timepoints after infection were absent, and convalescent patients were few in the study. Clonal contraction was marked in infection- and vaccine-induced clones late after vaccination.

Trimming took 0 bases from V and 1 from J, leaving 10 bases between them. Germline V gives CDR1 ENHRY, CDR2 SYGVKD. The CDR3 runs to 15 residues. This chain links TRBV10-3 with TRBJ2-7; the D is unclear. The receptor's source is a human donor who had a prior SARS-CoV-2 infection. The starting material was CD4+ T cells from PBMCs cultured with HIV peptides, obtained before COVID-19 vaccination. Subset of the sample: HIV-1 Nef peptide pool negative control/reference culture. The CDR3 sequence: CAISESTRLSYEQYF. The DNA of the CDR3 is TGTGCCATCAGTGAGTCGACGCGGTTGTCCTACGAGCAGTACTTC.